Reported below is one TCR beta chain. Antigen unknown. Clones were sequenced by immunoSEQ multiplex PCR, and TCRdb holds only the in-frame ones, with some missing. The sample holds over 110,000 clones, approximately 90% seen once. Germline V gene data show CDR1 as MNHEY and CDR2 as SVGEGT. The CDR3 consists of 17 residues. V was trimmed by 0 bases and J by 2 bases, leaving 16 bases between them. The sample comes from a study of T cell responses to AZD1222 COVID-19 vaccine. General study findings and limits: Repertoires in all cases were sampled only once the peak T cell response had passed. Spike regions recognized by vaccine-associated CD4 TCRs spanned the protein, led by 160-218 and 743-854. Nearly half of spike-specific TCRs reportedly go after variant regions that carry no mutations. Mostly white British, mostly female donors; authors suggested clonal diversity may be underestimated.

This clonotype was obtained from an adult who received the AZD1222 COVID-19 vaccine. The source was peripheral blood, collected 28 days after the second AZD1222 dose. This chain joins TRBV6-2 or TRBV6-3 and TRBJ1-2, with a weak D call TRBD1 (5 bases). The CDR3 loop is CASSYSSGTLANYGYTF. CDR3 in DNA: TGTGCCAGCAGTTACTCGTCCGGGACGCTAGCGAACTATGGCTACACCTTC.